This T cell receptor beta chain was sequenced during a study of patients and donors after allogeneic stem cell transplantation. MiXCR, applied by TCRdb to the RT-PCR reads, yields one record per CDR3 protein. The sample lists some 200,000 distinct CDR3 sequences; about 40% were seen once. This clonotype was seen more than once but under ten times. The germline V gene has CDR1 SGHRS and CDR2 YFSETQ. The CDR3 is 14 residues long. J lost 4 bases, V lost 2 bases, and 5 bases had no gene match. This chain links TRBV5-1 with TRBJ1-2, with TRBD1 matching 7 bases. Sequencing input: blood, either unsorted or a sorted T cell fraction (not recorded which). The clonotype comes from a human donor who was either an allogeneic HSCT recipient or a stem cell or donor lymphocyte infusion donor (not recorded which). It is not recorded whose cells these are; they may come from a transplant donor. CDR3 in amino acids: CASSLPTGTYGYTF. The CDR3 coding sequence is TGCGCCAGCAGCTTACCGACAGGGACCTATGGCTACACCTTC.